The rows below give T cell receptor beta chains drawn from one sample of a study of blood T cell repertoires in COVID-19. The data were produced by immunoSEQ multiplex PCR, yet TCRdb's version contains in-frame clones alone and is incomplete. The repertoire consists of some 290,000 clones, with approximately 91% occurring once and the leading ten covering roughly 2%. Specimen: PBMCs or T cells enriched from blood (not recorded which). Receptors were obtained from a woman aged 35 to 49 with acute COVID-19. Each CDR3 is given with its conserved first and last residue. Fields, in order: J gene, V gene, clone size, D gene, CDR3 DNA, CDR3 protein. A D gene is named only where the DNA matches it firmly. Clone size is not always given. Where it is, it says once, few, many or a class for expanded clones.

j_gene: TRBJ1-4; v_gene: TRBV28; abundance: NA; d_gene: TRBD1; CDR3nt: TGTGCCAGCAGTTTGGACAGGGGCGAAAAACTGTTTTTT; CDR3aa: CASSLDRGEKLFF
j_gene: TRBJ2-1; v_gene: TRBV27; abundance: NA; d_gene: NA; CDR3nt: TGTGCCAGCAGTTTACGGAGGTACAATGAGCAGTTCTTC; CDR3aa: CASSLRRYNEQFF
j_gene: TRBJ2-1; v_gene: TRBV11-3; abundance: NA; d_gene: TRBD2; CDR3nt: TGTGCCAGCAGCGGGGGGGAGGGTACCATTGAGCAGTTCTTC; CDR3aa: CASSGGEGTIEQFF
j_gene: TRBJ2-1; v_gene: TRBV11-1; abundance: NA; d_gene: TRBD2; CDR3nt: TGTGCCAGCAGCTTGGGCGGGGGCTCCTACAATGAGCAGTTCTTC; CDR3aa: CASSLGGGSYNEQFF
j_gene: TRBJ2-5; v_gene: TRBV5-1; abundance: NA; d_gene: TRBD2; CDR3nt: TGCGCCAGCAGCCCCGGGACTAGCGGGGGGGAGTACTTC; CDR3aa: CASSPGTSGGEYF
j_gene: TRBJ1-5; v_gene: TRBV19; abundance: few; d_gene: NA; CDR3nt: TGTGCCAGTAGCCCGCAGGGGATTTCACCCCAGCATTTT; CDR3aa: CASSPQGISPQHF
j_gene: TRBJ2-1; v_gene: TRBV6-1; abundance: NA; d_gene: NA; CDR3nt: TGTGCCAGCAGTGAAGTTCCGACTACCTACAATGAGCAGTTCTTC; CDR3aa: CASSEVPTTYNEQFF
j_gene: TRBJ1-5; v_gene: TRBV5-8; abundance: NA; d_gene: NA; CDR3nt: TGTGCCAGCAGCAAAGGATCGGACAGCTATAGCAATCAGCCCCAGCATTTT; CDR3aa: CASSKGSDSYSNQPQHF
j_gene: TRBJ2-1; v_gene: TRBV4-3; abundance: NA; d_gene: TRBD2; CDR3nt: TGCGCCAGCAGCCAGTCTAGCGGGATCTACAATGAGCAGTTCTTC; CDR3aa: CASSQSSGIYNEQFF
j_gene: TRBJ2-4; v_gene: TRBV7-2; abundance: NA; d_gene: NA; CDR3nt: TGTGCCAGCAGCTTAGCTTTAGGGGGGGCCTTAGCCAAAAACATTCAGTACTTC; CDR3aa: CASSLALGGALAKNIQYF
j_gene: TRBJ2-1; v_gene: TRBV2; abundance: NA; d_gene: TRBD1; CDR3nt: TGTGCCAGCAGTGTTATGGCCCCGGGACAGGGGTTTGATGAGCAGTTCTTC; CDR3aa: CASSVMAPGQGFDEQFF
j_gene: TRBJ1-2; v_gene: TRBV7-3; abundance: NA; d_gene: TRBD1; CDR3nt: TGTGCCAGCAGCCTAACGGGACAGGCTGGCTACACCTTC; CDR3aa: CASSLTGQAGYTF
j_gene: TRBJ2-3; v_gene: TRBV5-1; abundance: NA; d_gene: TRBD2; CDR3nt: TGCGCCAGCAGCTCCTTTAGCGGGAGAACAGATACGCAGTATTTT; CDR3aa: CASSSFSGRTDTQYF
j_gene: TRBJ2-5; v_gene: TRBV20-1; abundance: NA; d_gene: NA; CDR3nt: TGCAGTGCTAGAGAGGGCCGGAACTTC; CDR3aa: CSAREGRNF
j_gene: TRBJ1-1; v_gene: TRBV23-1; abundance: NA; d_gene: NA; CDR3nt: TGCGCCAGCAGTCAACAGATGAACACTGAAGCTTTCTTT; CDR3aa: CASSQQMNTEAFF
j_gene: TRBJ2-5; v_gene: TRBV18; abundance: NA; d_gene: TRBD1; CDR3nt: TGTGCCAGCTCACTCAACGGGGACAGGGCAGAGACCCAGTACTTC; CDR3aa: CASSLNGDRAETQYF
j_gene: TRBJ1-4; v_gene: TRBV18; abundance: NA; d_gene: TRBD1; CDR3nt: TGTGCCAGCTCACCCGACAGGGTAAATAATGAAAAACTGTTTTTT; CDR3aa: CASSPDRVNNEKLFF
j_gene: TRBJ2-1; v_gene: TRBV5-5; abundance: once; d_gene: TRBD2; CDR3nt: TGTGCCAGCAGCCAAGGACTAGCGGTTATCTCCTACAATGAGCAGTTCTTC; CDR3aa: CASSQGLAVISYNEQFF
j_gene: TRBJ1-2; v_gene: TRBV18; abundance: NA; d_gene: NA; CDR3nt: TGTGCCAGCTCACTTGCTTTGGGCGCCAACTATGGCTACACCTTC; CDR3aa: CASSLALGANYGYTF
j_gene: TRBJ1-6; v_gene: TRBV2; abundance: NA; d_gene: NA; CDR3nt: TGTGCCAGCAGTGAAGAGAGCTCCTATAATTCACCCCTCCACTTT; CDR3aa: CASSEESSYNSPLHF
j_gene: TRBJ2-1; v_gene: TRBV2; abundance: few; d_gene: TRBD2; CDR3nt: TGTGCCAGCAGGGGATTAGCGGGAGGGTTCTACAATGAGCAGTTCTTC; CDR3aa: CASRGLAGGFYNEQFF
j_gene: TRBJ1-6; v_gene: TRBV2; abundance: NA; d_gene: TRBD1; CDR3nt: TGTGCCAGCGCTCGACAGGGGGCGAAATCACCCCTCCACTTT; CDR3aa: CASARQGAKSPLHF
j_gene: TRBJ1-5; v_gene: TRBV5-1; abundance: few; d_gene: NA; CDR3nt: TGCGCCAGCAGCTATGGAATAGGGGAGCCCCAGCATTTT; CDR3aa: CASSYGIGEPQHF
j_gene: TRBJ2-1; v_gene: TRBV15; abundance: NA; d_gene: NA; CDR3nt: TGTGCCACCAGCAGAGATGAAGTATTGAGGGGGAGTGACAATGAGCAGTTCTTC; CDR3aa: CATSRDEVLRGSDNEQFF
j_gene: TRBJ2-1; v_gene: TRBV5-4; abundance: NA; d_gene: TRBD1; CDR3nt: TGTGCCAGCAGCCCATCGACAGGGGTCCCCTACAATGAGCAGTTCTTC; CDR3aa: CASSPSTGVPYNEQFF
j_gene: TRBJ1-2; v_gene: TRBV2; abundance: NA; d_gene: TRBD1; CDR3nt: TGTGCCAGCAGTGATGGGACAGGGTATGGCTACACCTTC; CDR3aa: CASSDGTGYGYTF
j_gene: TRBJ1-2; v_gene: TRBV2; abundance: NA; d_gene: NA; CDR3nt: TGTGCCAGCTCAGGGGTGGTCAGGGGCTATGGCTACACCTTC; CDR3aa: CASSGVVRGYGYTF
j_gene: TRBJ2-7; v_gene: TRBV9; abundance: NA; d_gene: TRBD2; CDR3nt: TGTGCCAGCACCACTCTAGGGGGGTGGCCGGGAGGGCCTTTATACGAGCAGTACTTC; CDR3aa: CASTTLGGWPGGPLYEQYF
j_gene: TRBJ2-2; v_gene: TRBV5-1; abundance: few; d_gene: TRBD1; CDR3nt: TGCGCCAGCTTCCGGGACAGGGGTTTCACCGGGGAGCTGTTTTTT; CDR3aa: CASFRDRGFTGELFF
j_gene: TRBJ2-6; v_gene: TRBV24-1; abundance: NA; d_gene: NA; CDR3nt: TGTGCCACCAGTGACCCCTCCTCTGGGGCCAACGTCCTGACTTTC; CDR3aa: CATSDPSSGANVLTF
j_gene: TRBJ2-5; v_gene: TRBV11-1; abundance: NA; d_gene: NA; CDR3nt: TGTGCCAGCAGCTTGGCCAGGGGGGTTTCAGAGACCCAGTACTTC; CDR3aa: CASSLARGVSETQYF
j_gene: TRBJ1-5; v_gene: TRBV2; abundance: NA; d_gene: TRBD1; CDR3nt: TGTGCCAGCACGTCCCGGGACAGGGCCGGGATGCCCCAGCATTTT; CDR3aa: CASTSRDRAGMPQHF
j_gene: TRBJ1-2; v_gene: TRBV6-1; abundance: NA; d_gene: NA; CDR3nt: TGTGCCAGCAGTGACCCCGAAATAGTGGGGGCTGGTGGCTACACCTTC; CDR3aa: CASSDPEIVGAGGYTF
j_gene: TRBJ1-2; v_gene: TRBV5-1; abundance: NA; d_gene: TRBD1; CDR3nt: TGCGCCAGCAGGAGGGACAGGGAGAACTATGGCTACACCTTC; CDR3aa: CASRRDRENYGYTF
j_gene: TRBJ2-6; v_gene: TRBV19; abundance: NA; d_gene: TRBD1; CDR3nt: TGTGCCAGTACCGACAGGGGGGGGAGCGGGGCCAACGTCCTGACTTTC; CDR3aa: CASTDRGGSGANVLTF
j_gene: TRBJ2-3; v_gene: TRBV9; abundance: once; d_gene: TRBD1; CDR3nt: TGTGCCAGCAGCGAGGGACAGCTTGCCACAGATACGCAGTATTTT; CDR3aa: CASSEGQLATDTQYF
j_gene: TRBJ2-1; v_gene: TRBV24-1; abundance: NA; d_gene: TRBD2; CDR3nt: TGTGCCACCAACAGCGGGGGTCATGAGCAGTTCTTC; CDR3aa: CATNSGGHEQFF
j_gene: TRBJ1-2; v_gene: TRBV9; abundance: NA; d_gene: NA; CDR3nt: TGTGCCAGCAGCGCCCACCTAGAAGACTATGGCTACACCTTC; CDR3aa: CASSAHLEDYGYTF
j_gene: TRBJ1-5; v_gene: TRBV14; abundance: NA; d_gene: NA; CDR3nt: TGTGCCAGCAGCCGATTACCCAGGGGAGCAAGCAATCAGCCCCAGCATTTT; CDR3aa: CASSRLPRGASNQPQHF
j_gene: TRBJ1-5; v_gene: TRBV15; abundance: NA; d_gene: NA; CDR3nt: TGTGCCACCTCCTATAGCAATCAGCCCCAGCATTTT; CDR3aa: CATSYSNQPQHF
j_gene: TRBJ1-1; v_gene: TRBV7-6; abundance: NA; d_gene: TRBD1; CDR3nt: TGTGCCAGCAGCCCGGGACAGGGCCACACTGAAGCTTTCTTT; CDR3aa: CASSPGQGHTEAFF
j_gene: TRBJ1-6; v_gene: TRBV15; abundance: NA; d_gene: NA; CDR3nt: TGTGCCACCAGCATCCCCCCCAGGAATTCACCCCTCCACTTT; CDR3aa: CATSIPPRNSPLHF
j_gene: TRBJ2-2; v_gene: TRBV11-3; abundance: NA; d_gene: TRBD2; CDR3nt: TGTGCCAGCAGCTTAGGGACTAGCGGAGGAGTAAGGGACACCGGGGAGCTGTTTTTT; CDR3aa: CASSLGTSGGVRDTGELFF
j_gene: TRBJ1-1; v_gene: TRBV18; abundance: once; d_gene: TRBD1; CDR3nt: TGTGCCAGCTCACCCTCCAGGGGGCTACCGAACACTGAAGCTTTCTTT; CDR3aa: CASSPSRGLPNTEAFF
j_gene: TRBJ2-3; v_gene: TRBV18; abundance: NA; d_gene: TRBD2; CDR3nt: TGTGCCAGCTCTCGGACTAGCGGGAGCACAGATACGCAGTATTTT; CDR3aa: CASSRTSGSTDTQYF
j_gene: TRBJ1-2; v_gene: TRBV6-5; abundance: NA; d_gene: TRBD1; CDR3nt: TGTGCCAGCAGTTACTCGTACAGGGGAAACTATGGCTACACCTTC; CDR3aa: CASSYSYRGNYGYTF
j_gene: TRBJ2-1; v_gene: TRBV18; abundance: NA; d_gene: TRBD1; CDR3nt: TGTGCCAGCTCTCCACAGGGGGCTGGTGAGCAGTTCTTC; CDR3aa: CASSPQGAGEQFF